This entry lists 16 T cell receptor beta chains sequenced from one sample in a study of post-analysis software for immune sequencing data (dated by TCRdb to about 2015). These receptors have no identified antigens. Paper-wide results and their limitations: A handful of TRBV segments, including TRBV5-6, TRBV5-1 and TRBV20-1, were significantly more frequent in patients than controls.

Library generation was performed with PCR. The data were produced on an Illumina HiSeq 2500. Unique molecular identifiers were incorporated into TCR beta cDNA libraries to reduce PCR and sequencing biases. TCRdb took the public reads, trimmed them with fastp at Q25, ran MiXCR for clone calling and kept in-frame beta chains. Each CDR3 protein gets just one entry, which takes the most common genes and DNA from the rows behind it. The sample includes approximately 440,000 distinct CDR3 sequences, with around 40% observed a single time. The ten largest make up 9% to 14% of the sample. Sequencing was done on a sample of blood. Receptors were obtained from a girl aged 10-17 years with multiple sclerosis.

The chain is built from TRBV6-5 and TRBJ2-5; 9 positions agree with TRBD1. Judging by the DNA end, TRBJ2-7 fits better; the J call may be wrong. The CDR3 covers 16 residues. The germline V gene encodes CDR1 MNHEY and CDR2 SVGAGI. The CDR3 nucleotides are TGTGCCAGCAGTTCGGACCGGGACAGGGTTTGGTACGAGCAGTACTTC. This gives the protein CASSSDRDRVWYEQYF.

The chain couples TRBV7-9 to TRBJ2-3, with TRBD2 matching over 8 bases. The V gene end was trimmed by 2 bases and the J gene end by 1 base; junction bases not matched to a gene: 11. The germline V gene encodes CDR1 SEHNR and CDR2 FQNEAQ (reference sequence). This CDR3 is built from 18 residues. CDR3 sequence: CASSLLGITSGRTDTQYF. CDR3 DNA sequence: TGTGCCAGCAGCTTACTGGGAATAACTAGCGGCCGCACAGATACGCAGTATTTT.

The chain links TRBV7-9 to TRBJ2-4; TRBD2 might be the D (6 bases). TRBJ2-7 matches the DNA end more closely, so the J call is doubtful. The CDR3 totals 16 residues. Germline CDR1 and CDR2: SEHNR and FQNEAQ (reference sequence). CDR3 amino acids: CASSPKSSGPSYEQYF. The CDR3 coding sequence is TGTGCCAGCAGCCCTAAAAGCAGCGGGCCTTCCTACGAGCAGTACTTC.

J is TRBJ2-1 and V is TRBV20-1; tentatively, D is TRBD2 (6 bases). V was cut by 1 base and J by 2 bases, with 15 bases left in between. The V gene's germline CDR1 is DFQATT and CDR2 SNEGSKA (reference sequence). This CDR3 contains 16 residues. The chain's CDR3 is CSARAKTCGTYNEQFF. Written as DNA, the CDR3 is TGCAGTGCTAGAGCAAAGACTTGCGGGACCTACAATGAGCAGTTCTTC.

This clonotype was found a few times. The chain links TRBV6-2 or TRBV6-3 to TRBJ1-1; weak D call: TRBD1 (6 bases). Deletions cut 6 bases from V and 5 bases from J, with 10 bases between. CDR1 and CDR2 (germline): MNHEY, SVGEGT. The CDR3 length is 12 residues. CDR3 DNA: TGTGCCAGCAGGGAGCAGGGGACTGAAGCTTTCTTT. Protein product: CASREQGTEAFF.

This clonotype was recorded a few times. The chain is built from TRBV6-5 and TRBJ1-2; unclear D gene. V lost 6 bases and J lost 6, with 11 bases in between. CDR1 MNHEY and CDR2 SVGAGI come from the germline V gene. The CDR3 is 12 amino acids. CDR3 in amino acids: CASSRSPDGYTF. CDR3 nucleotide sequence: TGTGCCAGCAGCCGTAGCCCAGATGGCTACACCTTC.

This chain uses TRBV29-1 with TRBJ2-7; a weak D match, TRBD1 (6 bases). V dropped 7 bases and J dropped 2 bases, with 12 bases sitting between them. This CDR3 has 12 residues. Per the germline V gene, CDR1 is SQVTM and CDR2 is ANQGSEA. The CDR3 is CSAQGQTYEQYF. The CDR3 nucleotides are TGCAGCGCCCAAGGACAGACCTACGAGCAGTACTTC.

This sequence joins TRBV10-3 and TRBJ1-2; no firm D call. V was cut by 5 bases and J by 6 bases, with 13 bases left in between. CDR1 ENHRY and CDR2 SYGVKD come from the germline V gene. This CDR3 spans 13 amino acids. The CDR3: CAISTGLSNGYTF. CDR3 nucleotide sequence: TGTGCCATCAGTACCGGACTCTCGAATGGCTACACCTTC.

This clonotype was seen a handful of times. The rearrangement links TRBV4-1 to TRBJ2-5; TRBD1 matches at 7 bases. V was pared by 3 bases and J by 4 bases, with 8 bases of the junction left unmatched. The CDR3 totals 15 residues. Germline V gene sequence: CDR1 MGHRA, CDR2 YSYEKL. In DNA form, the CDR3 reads TGCGCCAGCAGCCAGACGACAGGGAAAACAGAGACCCAGTACTTC. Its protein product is CASSQTTGKTETQYF.

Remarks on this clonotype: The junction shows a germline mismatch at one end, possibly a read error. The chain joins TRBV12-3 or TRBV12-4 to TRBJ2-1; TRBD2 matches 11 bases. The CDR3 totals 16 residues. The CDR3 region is CVSSYGTSGSYNEQFF. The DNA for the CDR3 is TGTGTCAGCAGTTACGGGACTAGCGGCTCCTACAATGAGCAGTTCTTC.

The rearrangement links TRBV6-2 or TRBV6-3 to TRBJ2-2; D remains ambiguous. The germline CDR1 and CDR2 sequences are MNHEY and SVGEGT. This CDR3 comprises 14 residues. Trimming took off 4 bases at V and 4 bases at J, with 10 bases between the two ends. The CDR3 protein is CASSFQLSTGELFF. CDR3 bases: TGTGCCAGCAGTTTCCAGCTGTCCACCGGGGAGCTGTTTTTT.

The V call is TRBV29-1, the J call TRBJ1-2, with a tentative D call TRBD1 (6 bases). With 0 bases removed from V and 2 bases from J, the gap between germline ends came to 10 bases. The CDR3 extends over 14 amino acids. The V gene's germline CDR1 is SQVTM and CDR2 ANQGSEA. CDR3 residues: CSVEDPGANYGYTF. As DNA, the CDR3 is TGCAGCGTTGAAGATCCGGGGGCCAACTATGGCTACACCTTC.

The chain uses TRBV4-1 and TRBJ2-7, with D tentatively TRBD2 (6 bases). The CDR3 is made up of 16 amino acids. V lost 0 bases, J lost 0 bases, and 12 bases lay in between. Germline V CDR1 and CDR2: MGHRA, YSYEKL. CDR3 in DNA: TGCGCCAGCAGCCAAGATAGGCGGGGCGCCTCCTACGAGCAGTACTTC. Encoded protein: CASSQDRRGASYEQYF.

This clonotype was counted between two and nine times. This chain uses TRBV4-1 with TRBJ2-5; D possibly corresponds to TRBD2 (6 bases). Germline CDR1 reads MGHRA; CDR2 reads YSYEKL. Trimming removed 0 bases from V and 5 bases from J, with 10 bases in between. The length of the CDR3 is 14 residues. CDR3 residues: CASSQELAAETQYF. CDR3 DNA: TGCGCCAGCAGCCAAGAACTAGCAGCGGAGACCCAGTACTTC.

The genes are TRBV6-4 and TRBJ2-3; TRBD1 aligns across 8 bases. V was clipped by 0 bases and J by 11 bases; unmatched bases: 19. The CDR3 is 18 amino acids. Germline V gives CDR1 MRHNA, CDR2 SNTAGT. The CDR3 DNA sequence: TGTGCCAGCAGTGACTCACCCGATGCGGGACAGGTTCCCCTCGGGCAGTATTTT. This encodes CASSDSPDAGQVPLGQYF.

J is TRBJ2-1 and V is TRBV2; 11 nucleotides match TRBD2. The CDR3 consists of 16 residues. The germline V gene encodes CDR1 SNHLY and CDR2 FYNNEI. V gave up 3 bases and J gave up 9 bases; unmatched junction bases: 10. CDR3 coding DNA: TGTGCCAGCAGTGATTTAGCGGGAGGGTTGGACGGTGAGCAGTTCTTC. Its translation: CASSDLAGGLDGEQFF.